The source of this T cell receptor beta chain is a study of T cell changes during pregnancy in multiple sclerosis. The assay was immunoSEQ multiplex PCR, and TCRdb's table has in-frame clones only and misses some. Of tens of thousands of clones in the sample, approximately 88% are singletons; the top ten hold around 1.3%. Source: CD4+ T cells from peripheral blood mononuclear cells, taken in the second trimester of pregnancy. The TCR sequence derives from a female donor with multiple sclerosis, enrolled in a pregnancy study.

The CDR3 loop is CASSVGIGGRGDTEAFF. The CDR3, as DNA: TGTGCCAGCAGCGTAGGTATAGGGGGCCGGGGAGACACTGAAGCTTTCTTT. V gene TRBV9 combines with J gene TRBJ1-1, with 7 positions matching TRBD1. Germline V gene lookup returns CDR1 SGDLS and CDR2 YYNGEE. V dropped 0 bases and J dropped 3; count of bases not matched to a gene: 11. The CDR3 sequence is 17 residues long.